The entry below gives a single TCR beta chain sequence along with its context. V was pared by 7 bases and J by 3 bases, with 12 bases between. The CDR3 length is 12 residues. Germline CDR1 is SQVTM and CDR2 is ANQGSEA. Sequenced by immunoSEQ multiplex PCR; TCRdb stores in-frame clones only, minus some. The repertoire holds more than 90,000 clones, with 90% to 97% as singletons. The data originate from a study of technical replicates of blood from a handful of donors. What was sequenced was T cells isolated from PBMCs. The rearrangement links TRBV29-1 to TRBJ2-5, with D unresolved. The clonotype comes from a human donor in good health. CDR3 protein: CSGLSTEETQYF. The CDR3 DNA is TGCAGCGGTCTGAGCACTGAAGAGACCCAGTACTTC.